This T cell receptor (beta chain) was identified in a study of blood T cells in healthy people across ages. Study-level findings and limits: Age advanced and TCR beta diversity per million T cells fell, roughly linearly. Conclusively comparing naive with antigen-experienced cells was impossible with unsorted PBMCs.

Isolating PBMCs gave at least 6 million of these cells per sample. On this clonotype itself: The antigen is unknown.

Per germline, CDR1 KGHSH and CDR2 LQKENI. Trimming stripped 3 bases from V and 7 bases from J, with 19 bases between. This CDR3 contains 16 residues. Using a J-beta primer mix together with a sample-barcoded 5' primer, a second PCR was run for roughly 6 to 11 cycles. Through a template-switch adaptor with 12 random nucleotides, each cDNA molecule received a tag. One entry per CDR3 protein results from TCRdb running MiXCR on the 5' RACE reads. The sample has roughly 800,000 distinct CDR3 sequences, 58% seen once. The chain links TRBV18 to TRBJ1-5; TRBD1 is a possible D gene (6 bases). The receptor was derived from a young man in good health. Sequencing used blood. CDR3 sequence: CASSPDSVTGRQPQHF. As DNA, the CDR3 is TGTGCCAGCTCACCCGACTCGGTGACAGGTCGCCAGCCCCAGCATTTT.